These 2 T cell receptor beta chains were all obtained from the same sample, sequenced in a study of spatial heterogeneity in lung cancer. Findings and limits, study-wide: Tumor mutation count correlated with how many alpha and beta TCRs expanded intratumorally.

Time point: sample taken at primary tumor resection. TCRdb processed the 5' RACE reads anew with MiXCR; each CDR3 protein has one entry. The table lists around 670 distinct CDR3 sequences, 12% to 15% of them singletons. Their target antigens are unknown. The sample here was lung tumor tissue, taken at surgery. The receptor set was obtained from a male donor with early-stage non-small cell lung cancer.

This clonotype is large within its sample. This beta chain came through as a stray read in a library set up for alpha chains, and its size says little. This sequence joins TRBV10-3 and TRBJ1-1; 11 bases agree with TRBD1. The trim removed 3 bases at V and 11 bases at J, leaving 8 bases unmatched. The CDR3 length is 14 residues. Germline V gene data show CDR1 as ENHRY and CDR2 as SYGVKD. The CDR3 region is CAISEMDRGLGAFF. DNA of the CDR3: TGTGCCATCAGTGAAATGGACAGGGGGCTAGGGGCTTTCTTT.

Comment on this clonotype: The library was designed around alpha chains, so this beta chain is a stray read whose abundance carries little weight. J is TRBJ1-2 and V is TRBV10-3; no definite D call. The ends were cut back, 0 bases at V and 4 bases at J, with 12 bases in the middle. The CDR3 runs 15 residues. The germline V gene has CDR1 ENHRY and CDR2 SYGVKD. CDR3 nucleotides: TGTGCCATCAGTGAGTCGCCAGAGGGAGGCTATGGCTACACCTTC. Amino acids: CAISESPEGGYGYTF.